These T cell receptor beta chains were read from a single sample in a study of T-cell memory formation after mild COVID-19. A single record per CDR3 protein comes from TCRdb applying MiXCR to the 5' RACE reads. Of about 560,000 distinct CDR3 sequences in the sample, roughly 21% are singletons; the top ten hold roughly 8.3%. What was sequenced was PBMCs or a T cell subset sorted from them (not recorded which). These receptors were obtained from an adult woman who had mild COVID-19 (a few samples of this study predate the infection). Cell type and time point are not known. Each CDR3 is given with its conserved first and last residue. A D gene is named only where the DNA matches it firmly. Rows may omit the clone size; those that give it use once, few, many or a size class.

TRBJ2-3	NA	TRBV14	NA	CASSQVGQITDTQYF	TGTGCCAGCAGCCAAGTCGGCCAAATCACAGATACGCAGTATTTT
TRBJ2-2	NA	TRBV29-1	TRBD1	CSVRTGAANTGELFF	TGCAGCGTACGGACAGGGGCCGCGAACACCGGGGAGCTGTTTTTT
TRBJ2-5	few	TRBV11-2	NA	CASSLPGKETQYF	TGTGCCAGCAGCTTACCGGGGAAGGAGACCCAGTACTTC
TRBJ2-1	NA	TRBV9	NA	CASSVEQGASYNEQFF	TGTGCCAGCAGCGTAGAGCAGGGAGCCTCCTACAATGAGCAGTTCTTC
TRBJ2-5	NA	TRBV20-1	NA	CSASVVAGRGQETQYF	TGCAGTGCTAGCGTCGTGGCGGGACGCGGCCAAGAGACCCAGTACTTC
TRBJ1-2	NA	TRBV12-3/TRBV12-4	TRBD1	CASRTLTGDYGYTF	TGTGCCAGCAGGACTCTGACAGGGGACTATGGCTACACCTTC
TRBJ1-5	NA	TRBV19	TRBD1	CATTPGQGFYQPQHF	TGTGCCACCACTCCGGGACAGGGGTTTTATCAGCCCCAGCATTTT
TRBJ2-5	few	TRBV7-7	TRBD2	CASSSGLSIKETQYF	TGTGCTAGCAGCTCGGGACTATCTATTAAAGAGACCCAGTACTTC
TRBJ2-2	few	TRBV12-3/TRBV12-4	NA	CASSSTVNTGELFF	TGTGCCAGCAGTTCGACAGTGAACACCGGGGAGCTGTTTTTT
TRBJ1-2	NA	TRBV7-6	TRBD1	CASSFLPGQVVLYGYTF	TGTGCCAGCAGCTTCCTTCCGGGACAGGTGGTTCTCTATGGCTACACCTTC
TRBJ2-3	NA	TRBV4-1	NA	CASSQDPGDTQYF	TGCGCCAGCAGCCAAGATCCGGGGGATACGCAGTATTTT
TRBJ2-5	few	TRBV9	NA	CASSVDGGLQETQYF	TGTGCCAGCAGCGTAGACGGGGGTCTCCAAGAGACCCAGTACTTC
TRBJ1-5	NA	TRBV4-1	NA	CASSRTTGLPDQPQHF	TGCGCCAGCAGCCGGACAACAGGGTTACCTGATCAGCCCCAGCATTTT
TRBJ1-2	many	TRBV5-1	NA	CASSLEGSTYGYTF	TGCGCCAGCAGCTTGGAGGGGAGTACCTATGGCTACACCTTC
TRBJ2-5	NA	TRBV5-4	NA	CASSTRVAGLSETQYF	TGTGCCAGCAGCACGCGGGTAGCTGGACTAAGCGAGACCCAGTACTTC
TRBJ2-2	few	TRBV6-2/TRBV6-3	NA	CASALGLRGTGELFF	TGTGCCAGCGCCCTAGGCCTGCGGGGCACCGGGGAGCTGTTTTTT
TRBJ2-2	few	TRBV7-8	NA	CASRAGTANTGELFF	TGTGCCAGCCGGGCGGGGACGGCGAACACCGGGGAGCTGTTTTTT
TRBJ1-5	NA	TRBV7-9	NA	CASSLDKWENHQPQHF	TGTGCCAGCAGCTTAGATAAGTGGGAAAACCATCAGCCCCAGCATTTT
TRBJ2-2	few	TRBV10-2	NA	CASSTLGTGELFF	TGCGCCAGCTCTACTCTGGGGACCGGGGAGCTGTTTTTT
TRBJ2-7	once	TRBV29-1	TRBD1	CSVKPGQGYEQYF	TGCAGCGTGAAACCGGGACAGGGTTACGAGCAGTACTTC
TRBJ2-7	NA	TRBV7-9	TRBD2	CASSLGDYTDSYEQYF	TGTGCCAGCAGCTTAGGGGACTACACCGACTCCTACGAGCAGTACTTC
TRBJ1-2	few	TRBV7-2	TRBD1	CASRRTNLDRGNGYTF	TGTGCCAGCAGGCGAACAAATCTCGACAGGGGCAATGGCTACACCTTC
TRBJ1-1	few	TRBV5-1	NA	CASSLGFFWTENTEAFF	TGCGCCAGCAGCTTGGGGTTTTTTTGGACAGAGAACACTGAAGCTTTCTTT
TRBJ1-6	NA	TRBV27	TRBD1	CASSLQGAGSPLHF	TGTGCCAGCAGTTTACAGGGGGCTGGCTCACCCCTCCACTTT
TRBJ2-7	NA	TRBV5-6	NA	CASRRDGTYEQYF	TGTGCCAGCAGACGTGACGGGACCTACGAGCAGTACTTC
TRBJ1-5	few	TRBV20-1	NA	CSAKQGGNQPQHF	TGCAGTGCAAAACAGGGCGGCAATCAGCCCCAGCATTTT
TRBJ2-5	NA	TRBV6-6	NA	CAAAVQETQYF	TGTGCCGCAGCGGTCCAAGAGACCCAGTACTTC
TRBJ1-1	once	TRBV24-1	NA	CATSVIRTRDRAFF	TGTGCCACCAGTGTCATAAGGACGCGGGATCGGGCTTTCTTT